This T cell receptor beta chain came from a study of blood T cell repertoires in COVID-19 (dated by TCRdb to about 2020). Regarding the study in general: Samples covering the acute and convalescent phases of COVID-19 were provided by collaborators in the United States, Italy and Spain. The prospective study material was composed of cDNA or gDNA derived from T cells, B-cell-depleted T cells, or PBMCs. The dataset comprised deeply sampled blood TCRbeta repertoires from subjects exposed to, actively infected with, or recovered from COVID-19. A freely available public database, intended as a resource for researchers studying the immune response to SARS-CoV-2, is where the repertoires were released. The samples were drawn from two sources: the first 160 participants of the ongoing ImmuneRACE study, and fewer than 1,500 subjects contributed by 6 global collaborators. A de-identified subject ID, COVID-19 status, age in years and sex were almost always included in the sample metadata. Where available, HLA class I and class II types were obtained from metadata supplied by the sample provider rather than from assay-based typing.

Unmatched junction bases come to 17, with V trimmed by 6 bases and J by 3 bases. The CDR3, from cysteine to phenylalanine, totals 19 residues. Of all the DNA, just the CDR3 is kept, 57 bases in frame from base 1. The germline V gene sets CDR1 to MNHEY and CDR2 to SVGEGT. TCRbeta CDR3 regions were amplified from genomic DNA by means of the immunoSEQ Assay, a bias-controlled multiplex PCR. In the source study's methods: The number of nucleated cells in each sample was estimated from the amplification of reference gene primers within the assay. To quantify the absolute abundance of each unique TCRbeta CDR3 rearrangement, sequence reads were collapsed and filtered. For each sample, productive Simpson clonality was calculated as the square root of Simpson's diversity index across productive rearrangements. TCRdb mirrors the immuneACCESS table, restricted to in-frame sequences. Some clones are absent from its copies; in checked studies, under half trace to an unresolved V gene, and the reason for the others is unknown. V and J calls and clone size are as listed in that table; D and trimming were resolved from the DNA. This sample is represented by over 75,000 clones; 80% to 85% of them were singletons. Roughly 32% of the sample rests with the top ten.

To note about this clone: Its cognate antigen has yet to be identified. The sample holds no much larger clone one base away, and base qualities are not on file.

What the study reported, not specific to this receptor: The quantity of clinical and demographic metadata differed by source and by participant and was supplied without curation.

Collaborating institutions collected whole blood in K2EDTA tubes following their own protocols. For TCRbeta analysis, collaborators shipped samples as frozen whole blood, isolated PBMCs, or DNA extracted from either of those sample types. The rearranged chain carries TRBV6-2 or TRBV6-3 and TRBJ2-3; 11 middle bases align to TRBD2. This TCR was sampled from an elderly woman with active or convalescent COVID-19. Source material: peripheral blood. This receptor has the CDR3 CASSPVVSGGVGRTDTQYF. The nucleotide sequence is given as TGTGCCAGCAGCCCCGTGGTTAGCGGGGGGGTAGGTCGGACAGATACGCAGTATTTT.